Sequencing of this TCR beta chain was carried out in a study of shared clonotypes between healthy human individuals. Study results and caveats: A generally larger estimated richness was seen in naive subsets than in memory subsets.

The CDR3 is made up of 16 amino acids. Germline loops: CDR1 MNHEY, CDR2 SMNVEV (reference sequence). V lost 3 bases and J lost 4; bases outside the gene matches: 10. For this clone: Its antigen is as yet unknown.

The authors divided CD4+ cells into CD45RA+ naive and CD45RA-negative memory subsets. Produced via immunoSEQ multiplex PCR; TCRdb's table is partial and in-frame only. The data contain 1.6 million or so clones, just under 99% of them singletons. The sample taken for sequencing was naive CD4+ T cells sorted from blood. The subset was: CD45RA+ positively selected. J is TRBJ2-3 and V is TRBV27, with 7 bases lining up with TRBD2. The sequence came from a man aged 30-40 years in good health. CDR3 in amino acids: CASSLLARGGSDTQYF. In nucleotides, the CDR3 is TGTGCCAGCAGTTTGTTGGCCCGGGGAGGGTCAGATACGCAGTATTTT.